These T cell receptor beta chains were read from a single sample in a study of CD8+ T cells in alopecia areata. Sequencing used immunoSEQ multiplex PCR; TCRdb keeps in-frame clones, though not all of them. The data show under 150,000 clones, about 59% seen once. The source was CD4+ T cells sorted from blood, collected at week 4, from a patient treated with tofacitinib. Receptors were obtained from a human donor with alopecia areata. Each CDR3 is given with its conserved first and last residue. D genes are given only for firm matches. A clone size is listed for some rows: how often the clone was seen (once, few, many), or a class if it is expanded.

j_call: TRBJ1-4
clone_size: -
v_call: TRBV5-4
d_call: -
cdr3_aa: CASSLDGGANEKLFF
cdr3_nt: TGTGCCAGCAGCTTGGACGGGGGCGCCAACGAAAAACTGTTTTTT

j_call: TRBJ2-7
clone_size: -
v_call: TRBV19
d_call: TRBD1
cdr3_aa: CASSGQGSYEQYF
cdr3_nt: TGTGCCAGTAGTGGACAGGGCTCCTACGAGCAGTACTTC

j_call: TRBJ2-1
clone_size: -
v_call: TRBV5-1
d_call: TRBD2
cdr3_aa: CASSQLAGEDNEQFF
cdr3_nt: TGCGCCAGCAGCCAGCTAGCGGGAGAGGACAATGAGCAGTTCTTC

j_call: TRBJ1-6
clone_size: -
v_call: TRBV4-2
d_call: -
cdr3_aa: CASSQDHGSYNSPLHF
cdr3_nt: TGTGCCAGCAGCCAAGATCATGGCTCCTATAATTCACCCCTCCACTTT

j_call: TRBJ2-3
clone_size: -
v_call: TRBV6-1
d_call: -
cdr3_aa: CASYFTGTSTDTQYF
cdr3_nt: TGTGCCAGCTATTTCACCGGGACTAGCACAGATACGCAGTATTTT

j_call: TRBJ2-3
clone_size: -
v_call: TRBV6-6
d_call: -
cdr3_aa: CAINRGEPQDTQYF
cdr3_nt: TGTGCCATCAATAGGGGGGAGCCACAAGATACGCAGTATTTT

j_call: TRBJ1-4
clone_size: once
v_call: TRBV30
d_call: -
cdr3_aa: CAWRGSTYEKLFF
cdr3_nt: TGTGCCTGGAGGGGGAGCACCTATGAAAAACTGTTTTTT

j_call: TRBJ2-3
clone_size: -
v_call: TRBV27
d_call: -
cdr3_aa: CASPRRADTQYF
cdr3_nt: TGTGCCAGCCCCAGGAGAGCAGATACGCAGTATTTT

j_call: TRBJ1-4
clone_size: -
v_call: TRBV5-4
d_call: TRBD1
cdr3_aa: CASSFRQGSEKLFF
cdr3_nt: TGTGCCAGCAGCTTCCGACAGGGTTCTGAAAAACTGTTTTTT

j_call: TRBJ2-3
clone_size: few
v_call: TRBV5-6
d_call: -
cdr3_aa: CATSEGDTQYF
cdr3_nt: TGTGCCACCAGCGAGGGGGATACGCAGTATTTT

j_call: TRBJ2-5
clone_size: -
v_call: TRBV18
d_call: -
cdr3_aa: CASTDSRQETQYF
cdr3_nt: TGTGCCAGCACGGACAGTCGACAAGAGACCCAGTACTTC

j_call: TRBJ2-7
clone_size: -
v_call: TRBV6-5
d_call: TRBD1
cdr3_aa: CASSSRQGSSYEQYF
cdr3_nt: TGTGCCAGCAGCTCCCGACAGGGGAGCTCCTACGAGCAGTACTTC

j_call: TRBJ2-1
clone_size: -
v_call: TRBV2
d_call: -
cdr3_aa: CASSVSSSYNEQFF
cdr3_nt: TGTGCCAGCAGTGTGTCTAGCTCCTACAATGAGCAGTTCTTC

j_call: TRBJ2-5
clone_size: -
v_call: TRBV7-2
d_call: -
cdr3_aa: CASSSLGPGTQYF
cdr3_nt: TGTGCCAGCAGCTCCCTGGGTCCAGGGACCCAGTACTTC

j_call: TRBJ1-1
clone_size: -
v_call: TRBV6-6
d_call: -
cdr3_aa: CASSYSSGDTEAFF
cdr3_nt: TGTGCCAGCAGTTACTCGAGTGGGGACACTGAAGCTTTCTTT

j_call: TRBJ2-1
clone_size: -
v_call: TRBV29-1
d_call: TRBD1
cdr3_aa: CSASTGGFGNEQFF
cdr3_nt: TGCAGCGCATCGACAGGGGGCTTCGGCAATGAGCAGTTCTTC

j_call: TRBJ2-5
clone_size: -
v_call: TRBV28
d_call: -
cdr3_aa: CASTLPFSETQYF
cdr3_nt: TGTGCCAGCACCCTGCCCTTCTCGGAGACCCAGTACTTC

j_call: TRBJ2-7
clone_size: -
v_call: TRBV4-3
d_call: -
cdr3_aa: CASSQDRIEGREQYF
cdr3_nt: TGCGCCAGCAGCCAAGATCGTATAGAAGGGAGGGAGCAGTACTTC

j_call: TRBJ2-1
clone_size: few
v_call: TRBV4-3
d_call: -
cdr3_aa: CASSQDLGGSYNEQFF
cdr3_nt: TGCGCCAGCAGCCAAGATCTGGGGGGATCGTACAATGAGCAGTTCTTC

j_call: TRBJ2-7
clone_size: -
v_call: TRBV27
d_call: TRBD1
cdr3_aa: CASSLRDRGTYEQYF
cdr3_nt: TGTGCCAGCAGCCTCCGGGACAGGGGGACCTACGAGCAGTACTTC

j_call: TRBJ2-7
clone_size: -
v_call: TRBV28
d_call: TRBD1
cdr3_aa: CASSPQTGGAEEQYF
cdr3_nt: TGTGCCAGCAGTCCCCAGACAGGGGGCGCAGAGGAGCAGTACTTC

j_call: TRBJ2-5
clone_size: few
v_call: TRBV4-3
d_call: TRBD2
cdr3_aa: CASSQDRASGQTQYF
cdr3_nt: TGCGCCAGCAGCCAAGATCGGGCTAGCGGGCAGACCCAGTACTTC

j_call: TRBJ2-7
clone_size: -
v_call: TRBV7-3
d_call: -
cdr3_aa: CASSLTDLAKQYF
cdr3_nt: TGTGCCAGCAGCTTAACCGACTTAGCGAAGCAGTACTTC

j_call: TRBJ2-3
clone_size: -
v_call: TRBV2
d_call: -
cdr3_aa: CATGRVTNTDTQYF
cdr3_nt: TGTGCCACCGGCCGGGTAACCAACACAGATACGCAGTATTTT

j_call: TRBJ2-3
clone_size: -
v_call: TRBV7-3
d_call: TRBD2
cdr3_aa: CASSADLTSGGTSTDTQYF
cdr3_nt: TGTGCCAGCAGCGCCGATCTGACTAGCGGGGGCACTAGCACAGATACGCAGTATTTT

j_call: TRBJ2-7
clone_size: few
v_call: TRBV30
d_call: TRBD1
cdr3_aa: CAWSAPDRGIRQYF
cdr3_nt: TGTGCCTGGAGCGCCCCAGACAGGGGGATAAGGCAGTACTTC

j_call: TRBJ2-5
clone_size: -
v_call: TRBV5-6
d_call: -
cdr3_aa: CASSLGLGETQYF
cdr3_nt: TGTGCCAGCAGCTTGGGCCTGGGAGAGACCCAGTACTTC

j_call: TRBJ2-1
clone_size: -
v_call: TRBV5-1
d_call: TRBD2
cdr3_aa: CASSGGLARRDEQFF
cdr3_nt: TGCGCCAGCAGCGGTGGACTAGCGCGCAGAGATGAGCAGTTCTTC

j_call: TRBJ2-3
clone_size: -
v_call: TRBV7-9
d_call: -
cdr3_aa: CASSLGSTDTQYF
cdr3_nt: TGTGCCAGCAGCTTAGGATCGACAGATACGCAGTATTTT

j_call: TRBJ2-5
clone_size: once
v_call: TRBV27
d_call: -
cdr3_aa: CASSSQRETQYF
cdr3_nt: TGTGCCAGCAGTTCGCAAAGGGAGACCCAGTACTTC

j_call: TRBJ1-2
clone_size: once
v_call: TRBV6-5
d_call: -
cdr3_aa: CASTLSFRGGYGYTF
cdr3_nt: TGTGCCAGCACCCTTTCTTTTCGGGGCGGCTATGGCTACACCTTC

j_call: TRBJ2-1
clone_size: few
v_call: TRBV30
d_call: -
cdr3_aa: CAWSGVARNEQFF
cdr3_nt: TGTGCCTGGAGTGGGGTAGCCCGCAATGAGCAGTTCTTC

j_call: TRBJ1-1
clone_size: -
v_call: TRBV29-1
d_call: -
cdr3_aa: CSVETNLKRAFF
cdr3_nt: TGCAGCGTTGAGACAAACCTAAAGAGGGCTTTCTTT

j_call: TRBJ2-3
clone_size: -
v_call: TRBV9
d_call: -
cdr3_aa: CASSVVPGGDTQYF
cdr3_nt: TGTGCCAGCAGCGTAGTCCCCGGTGGAGATACGCAGTATTTT

j_call: TRBJ1-2
clone_size: -
v_call: TRBV5-1
d_call: -
cdr3_aa: CASSKLPGLNYGYTF
cdr3_nt: TGCGCCAGCAGCAAACTCCCGGGGCTTAACTATGGCTACACCTTC

j_call: TRBJ1-2
clone_size: -
v_call: TRBV2
d_call: -
cdr3_aa: CASSENYGYTF
cdr3_nt: TGTGCCAGCAGTGAGAACTATGGCTACACCTTC

j_call: TRBJ2-7
clone_size: few
v_call: TRBV18
d_call: -
cdr3_aa: CASSPQGEAYEQYF
cdr3_nt: TGTGCCAGCTCACCACAGGGCGAAGCCTACGAGCAGTACTTC

j_call: TRBJ2-4
clone_size: -
v_call: TRBV5-4
d_call: TRBD1
cdr3_aa: CASSLRGGSVNIQYF
cdr3_nt: TGTGCCAGCAGCTTGCGAGGGGGCAGCGTGAACATTCAGTACTTC

j_call: TRBJ1-1
clone_size: -
v_call: TRBV14
d_call: TRBD1
cdr3_aa: CASSQWGQLNTEAFF
cdr3_nt: TGTGCCAGCAGCCAATGGGGACAGCTGAACACTGAAGCTTTCTTT

j_call: TRBJ1-1
clone_size: -
v_call: TRBV29-1
d_call: TRBD1
cdr3_aa: CSGDREMNTEAFF
cdr3_nt: TGCAGCGGCGACAGGGAGATGAACACTGAAGCTTTCTTT

j_call: TRBJ1-1
clone_size: -
v_call: TRBV19
d_call: TRBD1
cdr3_aa: CASSNRGQGGTEAFF
cdr3_nt: TGTGCCAGTAGTAACAGGGGACAGGGCGGCACTGAAGCTTTCTTT

j_call: TRBJ1-5
clone_size: -
v_call: TRBV25-1
d_call: -
cdr3_aa: CASSVGEGYNQPQHF
cdr3_nt: TGTGCCAGCAGTGTAGGGGAAGGTTACAATCAGCCCCAGCATTTT